Each of the 18 T cell receptor beta chains below was sequenced from the same sample in a study of PD-1 blockade in classical Hodgkin lymphoma. Patients all relapsed after autologous stem cell transplantation, and there was variation in brentuximab vedotin exposure. Sequencing used immunoSEQ multiplex PCR; TCRdb keeps in-frame clones, though not all of them. The profile shows some 150,000 clones, around 84% of them singletons. The sequencing used peripheral blood mononuclear cells (PBMCs), collected before the second cycle of nivolumab. The receptors stem from a human donor with classical Hodgkin lymphoma.

On this clone: The junction departs from the called germline gene at one end, perhaps through a read error. The chain carries TRBV7-7 and TRBJ2-5, with D perhaps TRBD1 (5 bases). This CDR3 is 13 amino acids long. Germline-derived CDR1 and CDR2 are SSHAT and FNYEAQ (reference sequence). CDR3: CASSFRAQETQYF. The CDR3 DNA sequence: TGTGCTAGCAGCTTCAGGGCACAAGAGACCCAGTACTTC. Full variable domain (outside the CDR3, taken from reference TRBV7-7 and TRBJ2-5): GAGVSQSPRYKVTKRGQDVTLRCDPISSHATLYWYQQALGQGPEFLTYFNYEAQPDKSGLPSDRFSAERPEGSISTLTIQRTEQRDSAMYRCASSFRAQETQYFGPGTRLLVL.

J is TRBJ2-7 and V is TRBV7-2; D uncertain. Per germline, CDR1 SGHTA and CDR2 FQGNSA. V lost 5 bases, J lost 2 bases, and 13 bases lay in between. The CDR3 totals 14 residues. The CDR3 sequence: CASSPSVGPYEQYF. The CDR3 DNA is TGTGCCAGCAGCCCATCCGTAGGGCCCTACGAGCAGTACTTC.

This clone was counted only a few times. The DNA of the CDR3 is TGTGCCAGCACGGCCCGTACGAACACCGGGGAGCTGTTTTTT. It encodes CASTARTNTGELFF. V is TRBV9 and J is TRBJ2-2; unclear D gene. Germline V lookup: CDR1 SGDLS, CDR2 YYNGEE. The germline V and J ends were trimmed by 6 bases and 0 bases, with 9 bases remaining between them. This CDR3 is 14 amino acids long.

The chain joins TRBV2 to TRBJ2-5; 8 nucleotides match TRBD2. Trimming cost V 4 bases and J 4 bases; bases outside gene matches: 8. This CDR3 has 15 residues. Germline assignment: CDR1 SNHLY and CDR2 FYNNEI. CDR3 amino acids: CASSGGSGKGETQYF. The CDR3 DNA reads TGTGCCAGCAGTGGGGGTAGCGGGAAGGGAGAGACCCAGTACTTC.

The chain couples TRBV7-2 to TRBJ1-5; D might be TRBD1 (5 bases). Trimming shortened V by 3 bases and J by 0 bases, and 12 bases separated the two germline ends. Germline values: CDR1 SGHTA, CDR2 FQGNSA. The CDR3 is made up of 16 amino acids. DNA of the CDR3: TGTGCCAGCAGCTTTGTCGGGGCCAATAGCAATCAGCCCCAGCATTTT. The encoded protein is CASSFVGANSNQPQHF.

J is TRBJ2-2 and V is TRBV9; TRBD2 is a possible D gene (5 bases). V lost 7 bases to trimming and J lost 6 bases, with 10 bases between them. CDR1 and CDR2 (germline): SGDLS, YYNGEE. This CDR3 is 12 amino acids long. The CDR3 sequence: CASERAPGELFF. For the CDR3, the DNA is TGTGCCAGCGAGAGGGCCCCCGGGGAGCTGTTTTTT.

V gene TRBV2 combines with J gene TRBJ1-2; the D is unclear. The CDR3 runs to 16 residues. V was pared by 1 base and J by 4 bases, with 16 bases between. Germline V gene data show CDR1 as SNHLY and CDR2 as FYNNEI. DNA of the CDR3: TGTGCCAGCAGTGAAGAAGGAGGACCCCCGGCCTATGGCTACACCTTC. Amino acid sequence: CASSEEGGPPAYGYTF.

V is TRBV19 and J is TRBJ2-5; 8 bases align to TRBD2. This CDR3 comprises 17 residues. The germline gives CDR1 LNHDA, CDR2 SQIVND (reference sequence). V shed 1 base, J shed 5 bases, and the junction held 12 bases outside the gene matches. CDR3 nucleotide sequence: TGTGCCAGTAGTATAGGGGGAATGAGCGGGAGAAGTGAGACCCAGTACTTC. As protein: CASSIGGMSGRSETQYF.

This chain joins TRBV19 and TRBJ1-2; TRBD1 aligns across 9 bases. Germline trimming cut 7 bases from V and 8 bases from J; bases unmatched to any gene: 5. The germline gives CDR1 LNHDA, CDR2 SQIVND (reference sequence). CDR3 length equals 12 residues. In DNA form, the CDR3 reads TGTGCCAGTACCACAGGGGGCGGGGGCTACACCTTC. Protein product: CASTTGGGGYTF. The variable domain in full, with the rest retrieved from reference TRBV19 and TRBJ1-2, is DGGITQSPKYLFRKEGQNVTLSCEQNLNHDAMYWYRQDPGQGLRLIYYSQIVNDFQKGDIAEGYSVSREKKESFPLTVTSAQKNPTAFYLCASTTGGGGYTFGSGTRLTVV.

J is TRBJ2-7 and V is TRBV18, with 7 bases fitting TRBD2. The V segment lost 2 bases and the J segment 6 bases; nucleotides outside the gene matches: 7. The CDR3 covers 14 residues. The V gene's germline CDR1 is KGHSH and CDR2 LQKENI. CDR3 DNA: TGTGCCAGCTCACCAGAAGCGGGAAGGGTCGAGCAGTACTTC. It translates to CASSPEAGRVEQYF.

This sequence joins TRBV4-2 and TRBJ2-7; TRBD2 matches 12 bases. The CDR3 has 18 residues. Trimming cost V 1 base and J 4 bases; bases outside gene matches: 11. The germline V gene encodes CDR1 LGHNA and CDR2 YNFKEQ. The CDR3 bases are TGTGCCAGCAGCCAAGTCGGGGCTAGCGGGGGGGCCAATTACGAGCAGTACTTC. It encodes CASSQVGASGGANYEQYF.

The chain combines TRBV6-6 with TRBJ2-7; TRBD1 or TRBD2 may be the D gene (6 bases each). Trimming took off 4 bases at V and 6 bases at J, with 10 bases between the two ends. CDR1 and CDR2 (germline): MNHNY, SVGAGI (reference sequence). The CDR3 covers 12 residues. CDR3 region: CASSFGGGEQYF. CDR3 nucleotides: TGTGCCAGCAGTTTCGGAGGGGGCGAGCAGTACTTC.

This chain links TRBV7-8 with TRBJ2-2, with 9 positions matching TRBD1. V gave up 1 base and J gave up 4 bases; unmatched junction bases: 7. Germline CDR1 is SGHVS and CDR2 is FQNEAQ. The CDR3 totals 17 residues. CDR3 in amino acids: CASSLVQGAPVTGELFF. CDR3 coding DNA: TGTGCCAGCAGCTTAGTACAGGGGGCCCCCGTCACCGGGGAGCTGTTTTTT.

The sample holds a few counts of this clone. This CDR3 reads CASSAREVDEQFF. CDR3 DNA: TGTGCCAGCAGCGCCCGGGAGGTCGATGAGCAGTTCTTC. The chain links TRBV11-1 to TRBJ2-1; TRBD2 matches at 7 bases. In germline, CDR1 is SGHAT, CDR2 FQDESV (reference sequence). Losses at the gene ends were 5 bases for V and 8 bases for J; bases not matched to a gene: 6. The CDR3 consists of 13 residues.

The chain is built from TRBV27 and TRBJ2-7; 7 bases agree with TRBD1. Germline V lookup: CDR1 MNHEY, CDR2 SMNVEV (reference sequence). The CDR3 has 15 residues. The V and J ends lost 5 bases and 2 bases, in that order; junction bases with no gene match: 9. In DNA, the CDR3 is TGTGCCAGCAGTCGGGCGACAGGGCCTACCTACGAGCAGTACTTC. This translates into CASSRATGPTYEQYF.

CDR3 protein: CSFRTGNTEAFF. Written as DNA, the CDR3 is TGCAGCTTCCGGACAGGGAACACTGAAGCTTTCTTT. V is TRBV29-1 and J is TRBJ1-1; 7 nucleotides line up with TRBD1. Germline V gene lookup returns CDR1 SQVTM and CDR2 ANQGSEA. The CDR3 runs to 12 residues. The ends lost 8 bases at V and 1 base at J; junction bases unmatched: 4.

The V and J genes are TRBV5-1 and TRBJ2-7; perhaps D is TRBD1 or TRBD2 (6 bases each). The CDR3 runs 16 residues. V lost 2 bases to trimming and J lost 0 bases, with 15 bases between them. Germline values: CDR1 SGHRS, CDR2 YFSETQ. The CDR3 sequence: CASSFQGRDYSYEQYF. The CDR3 region has the DNA TGCGCCAGCAGCTTCCAGGGGCGGGATTACTCCTACGAGCAGTACTTC.

V gene TRBV6-1 combines with J gene TRBJ1-5; 9 bases are a match to TRBD1. Per germline, CDR1 MNHNS and CDR2 SASEGT. J lost 4 bases, V lost 5 bases, and 6 bases had no gene match. The CDR3 contains 15 residues. The CDR3: CASSSGQGKNQPQHF. In DNA form, the CDR3 reads TGTGCCAGCAGTTCGGGACAGGGAAAGAATCAGCCCCAGCATTTT.